This is a list of T cell receptor beta chains from one sample in a study of blood T cells in healthy people across ages. TCRdb fed the 5' RACE reads into MiXCR, producing one record per CDR3 protein. This table has fewer than 700,000 distinct CDR3 sequences, approximately 40% appearing once. The source material was blood. The source is a man aged 80 or over in good health. CDR3s include the opening cysteine and the closing phenylalanine or tryptophan. Fields, in order: V gene, J gene, D gene, CDR3 length, clone size, CDR3 DNA, CDR3 protein. The D gene is left open where the match is weak. Clone size, where shown, is once, few, many, or a class for clones that have expanded.

TRBV10-3	TRBJ1-2	TRBD1	14	-	TGTGCCATCATGGGACAGGGGTTAGACTATGGCTACACCTTC	CAIMGQGLDYGYTF
TRBV20-1	TRBJ1-1	-	15	-	TGCAGTGTTAGAGATTGGGACCGCCAGAACACTGAAGCTTTCTTT	CSVRDWDRQNTEAFF
TRBV4-1	TRBJ2-6	-	15	few	TGCGCCAGCGGCGTCCAGAGCTCTGGGGCCAACGTCCTGACTTTC	CASGVQSSGANVLTF
TRBV24-1	TRBJ2-5	-	14	-	TGTGCCACCAGTGATAACCCTAGGGCGGAGACCCAGTACTTC	CATSDNPRAETQYF
TRBV10-3	TRBJ2-7	-	14	-	TGTGCCATCAGTGATAGGACAGAATCCTACGAGCAGTACTTC	CAISDRTESYEQYF
TRBV7-2	TRBJ2-3	-	15	few	TGTGCCAGCAGCCCCCTAGGAACAAGGGCAAATACGCAGTATTTT	CASSPLGTRANTQYF
TRBV12-3/TRBV12-4	TRBJ2-5	-	15	-	TGTGCCAGCAGTCCGCCTCCGGGTAGGAGCAATGAGCAGTACTTC	CASSPPPGRSNEQYF
TRBV7-9	TRBJ1-6	TRBD1	16	-	TGTGCCAGCAGCTCAACAGGGGGCCGCTTGAATTCACCCCTCCACTTT	CASSSTGGRLNSPLHF
TRBV9	TRBJ2-7	TRBD1	14	-	TGTGCCAGCAGCCCCAGGGACAGGGGCGACGAGCAGTACTTC	CASSPRDRGDEQYF
TRBV10-3	TRBJ2-5	TRBD1	13	few	TGTGCCATCGGACAGGGGGTGCAAGAGACCCAGTACTTC	CAIGQGVQETQYF
TRBV28	TRBJ1-2	-	12	few	TGTGCCAGCAGCTTACGCCAAAGTGGCTACACCTTC	CASSLRQSGYTF
TRBV2	TRBJ2-1	TRBD2	18	-	TGTGCCAGCAGTGGTAGGACTAGCGGACGAAGCTCCTACAATGAGCAGTTCTTC	CASSGRTSGRSSYNEQFF
TRBV5-6	TRBJ2-3	-	12	-	TGTGCCGGGAGGAGGGGGGCAGATACGCAGTATTTT	CAGRRGADTQYF
TRBV12-3/TRBV12-4	TRBJ2-2	TRBD1	14	-	TGTGCCAGCACGTGGGGACAGGGTTCCGGGGAGCTGTTTTTT	CASTWGQGSGELFF
TRBV20-1	TRBJ2-1	-	13	-	TGCAGTGCTCCTCGGGGTAGTGGGTATGAGCAGTTCTTC	CSAPRGSGYEQFF
TRBV7-2	TRBJ2-7	-	16	few	TGTGCCAGCAGCCTAACCGGGACCCGGAATAGCTACGAGCAGTACTTC	CASSLTGTRNSYEQYF
TRBV27	TRBJ2-2	TRBD2	17	-	TGTGCCAGCAGTCGACTAGCGGGAGGTCGAGGAACCGGGGAGCTGTTTTTT	CASSRLAGGRGTGELFF
TRBV29-1	TRBJ1-2	TRBD1	13	-	TGCAGCGGGCGGGACAGGGGGCATGAGGGCTACACCTTC	CSGRDRGHEGYTF
TRBV6-2/TRBV6-3	TRBJ2-1	-	19	-	TGTGCCAGCAGTTACAGTCGGGGGTCAGGAAGACTCGGTAGGGATGAGCAGTTCTTC	CASSYSRGSGRLGRDEQFF
TRBV7-9	TRBJ2-5	TRBD1	15	few	TGTGCCAGCAGCCATCGACAGGGGGCTCAGGGGACCCAGTACTTC	CASSHRQGAQGTQYF
TRBV28	TRBJ1-1	-	13	-	TGTGCCAGCTTTTTCTCAGGGGCCACTGAAGCTTTCTTT	CASFFSGATEAFF
TRBV14	TRBJ2-1	-	13	few	TGTGCCAGCAGTTTGCAAGCCTACAATGAGCAGTTCTTC	CASSLQAYNEQFF
TRBV6-5	TRBJ2-7	-	12	-	TGTGCCAGCAGTTACGACGGGCTCGAGCAGTACTTC	CASSYDGLEQYF
TRBV6-2/TRBV6-3	TRBJ2-1	-	21	few	TGTGCCACCTCAGCAGAGATTGGGCCCAGTATTGGGCGGTCCTCCTACAATGAGCAGTTCTTC	CATSAEIGPSIGRSSYNEQFF
TRBV4-2	TRBJ2-7	-	14	-	TGTGCCAGCAGCCCACGGGAAGGCCTCTACGAGCAGTACTTC	CASSPREGLYEQYF
TRBV6-1	TRBJ2-5	TRBD1	16	-	TGTGCCAGCAGTGAAAGAGAACAGGGGGTTCGGGAGACCCAGTACTTC	CASSEREQGVRETQYF
TRBV5-6	TRBJ2-3	TRBD1	14	-	TGTGCCAGCAGCTTGGAAAGGGACAGAGATACGCAGTATTTT	CASSLERDRDTQYF
TRBV5-1	TRBJ2-5	TRBD2	16	-	TGCGCCAGCAGCTTGGCCGGCGGGGGGACATGGGAGACCCAGTACTTC	CASSLAGGGTWETQYF
TRBV7-8	TRBJ2-1	TRBD1	17	-	TGTGCCAGCAGCTTCCTGGGTACCGGGACAGGGTACAATGAGCAGTTCTTC	CASSFLGTGTGYNEQFF
TRBV5-1	TRBJ2-1	TRBD1	14	-	TGCGCCAGCGGACAGGGTGAAGGGTACGATGAGCAGTTCTTC	CASGQGEGYDEQFF
TRBV7-2	TRBJ2-5	TRBD2	18	once	TGTGCCAGCAGCTTAGCGGGCGGTGGACTAGCGGGCCAAGAGACCCAGTACTTC	CASSLAGGGLAGQETQYF
TRBV6-2/TRBV6-3	TRBJ1-4	-	13	-	TGTGCCAGCCGGGACGGCACCCATGAAAAACTGTTTTTT	CASRDGTHEKLFF
TRBV3-1	TRBJ2-4	-	13	-	TGTGCCAGCAGCCAAGCCTCGGTTAGCATTCAGTACTTC	CASSQASVSIQYF
TRBV28	TRBJ1-6	-	12	-	TGTGCCAGTAACCCGGGAGGAGAACCCCTCCACTTT	CASNPGGEPLHF
TRBV10-3	TRBJ2-1	TRBD1	13	few	TGTGCCATCAGCGGACAGGGGGTCCATGAGCAGTTCTTC	CAISGQGVHEQFF
TRBV15	TRBJ1-1	-	14	-	TGTGCCACCAGCAGAGAGGCCCAATCCACTGAAGCTTTCTTT	CATSREAQSTEAFF
TRBV6-1	TRBJ2-7	-	14	few	TGTGCCAGCAGTCCAAATTGGGGGGTCTACGAGCAGTACTTC	CASSPNWGVYEQYF
TRBV7-2	TRBJ2-3	TRBD1	17	many	TGTGCCAGCAGCTCATCCGGGACAGGGGGCCCCCAAGATACGCAGTATTTT	CASSSSGTGGPQDTQYF
TRBV12-3/TRBV12-4	TRBJ2-3	-	11	-	TGTGCCAGCATTTTAGAGGATGCGCAGTATTTT	CASILEDAQYF
TRBV7-2	TRBJ2-2	TRBD2	17	-	TGTGCCAGCAGCTCACGGGGACTAGCGGGAAATGCCGGGGAGCTGTTTTTT	CASSSRGLAGNAGELFF
TRBV7-2	TRBJ2-3	TRBD2	16	-	TGTGCCGGCAGCCCCCAGGGACTAGCGGGGGTCCTTGGGCAGTATTTT	CAGSPQGLAGVLGQYF
TRBV11-1	TRBJ2-1	TRBD2	14	-	TGTGCCAGCAGTAGCGGGAGTCGGTACAATGAGCAGTTCTTC	CASSSGSRYNEQFF
TRBV30	TRBJ2-7	-	14	-	TGTGCCTGGACAAAGGGCCTGAGCTCCTACGAGCAGTACTTC	CAWTKGLSSYEQYF
TRBV24-1	TRBJ1-5	-	14	-	TGTGCCACCAGTCCAGGGCTTAGCAATCAGCCCCAGCATTTT	CATSPGLSNQPQHF
TRBV20-1	TRBJ2-1	TRBD2	15	-	TGCAGTGCTAGCCCCGCTAGCGGGGCTTACAATGAGCAGTTCTTC	CSASPASGAYNEQFF
TRBV27	TRBJ2-7	TRBD1	14	-	TGTGCCAGCAGTTTAAAAGACAGGGACTACGAGCAGTACTTC	CASSLKDRDYEQYF